A selection of T cell receptor beta chains follows, all from one sample in a study of cytomegalovirus exposure and HLA in healthy donors. Profiling relied on immunoSEQ multiplex PCR, and the TCRdb table lists in-frame clones only, not all of them. The sample carries roughly 80,000 clones, around 75% recorded once. The sequenced sample was PBMCs. Source of these receptors: a woman between 40 and 50 years old in good health and CMV-seronegative. The CDR3 runs from the conserved cysteine through the conserved F or W. Each record gives: D gene, V gene, CDR3 protein. The D gene is left open where the match is weak.

.	TRBV25-1	CASSESRNTEAFF
.	TRBV19	CASSIWGQTYEQYF
TRBD2	TRBV19	CASSISSGGLKGTDTRYF
TRBD1	TRBV5-1	CASSLTGVSLSGNTIYF
TRBD1	TRBV12-5	CASGLRGQGAVQPQHF
.	TRBV7-9	CASSSGEGPGEKLFF
.	TRBV13	CASSPQGNGELFF
TRBD1	TRBV7-6	CASSPRWDSTSGNTIYF
TRBD1	TRBV4-1	CASSQETEGAGYTEAFF
.	TRBV7-3	CASSSGLGGTDTQYF
.	TRBV30	CAWTVGGHGYTF
TRBD2	TRBV29-1	CSGGLAGDEQYF
.	TRBV10-2	CASSLRGGYTEAFF
.	TRBV27	CASTYRVGETEAFF
.	TRBV5-1	CASSLDSAKNIQYF
TRBD2	TRBV11-3	CASSPRLAGAWNEQFF
TRBD2	TRBV7-2	CASSLSGSSYNEQFF
.	TRBV4-2	CASSQGAGVEGDGYTF
.	TRBV9	CASSLSGSYSGNTIYF
.	TRBV7-3	CASSLQAPTGTDTQYF
TRBD2	TRBV7-9	CASSSLTSGANEQFF
TRBD2	TRBV29-1	CSVPIAGGPIGELFF
.	TRBV9	CASSRSYRGDYGYTF
.	TRBV7-9	CASSPQLNTEAFF
TRBD1	TRBV5-8	CASSLVQGARSPLHF
.	TRBV5-6	CASSLGLLTNQPQHF
TRBD1	TRBV30	CAWSPGTGANNEQFF
.	TRBV7-9	CASSSRAKNIQYF
TRBD1	TRBV30	CAWTDLGQGYEKLFF
TRBD1	TRBV5-1	CASSLQGQGNQPQHF
TRBD2	TRBV9	CASSTGLAVTGELFF
.	TRBV7-2	CASSLGPWDNNYGYTF
.	TRBV28	CASSLWAGAEMNTEAFF
TRBD1	TRBV7-2	CASSMTGDEQYF
TRBD1	TRBV5-1	CASSRTGTGELFF
.	TRBV2	CASTEGGGRYEQYF
.	TRBV19	CASSIQRNYGYTF
TRBD1	TRBV14	CASSHRIGGTSYNEQFF
TRBD1	TRBV13	CASSFPQRGHGNEQFF
TRBD1	TRBV18	CASSLGGQGAYEQYF
TRBD2	TRBV9	CASSVVAGGPGDEQFF
.	TRBV15	CATSRDLDNSYEQYF
.	TRBV6-5	CASSAEVVNEQYF
TRBD2	TRBV29-1	CSVGLAGAGEQFF
.	TRBV19	CASSPNSHRYGYTF
.	TRBV27	CASRLQGYNEQFF
.	TRBV7-9	CASSLEGYGEQFF
TRBD1	TRBV23-1	CASSQGTDSNQPQHF
TRBD2	TRBV14	CASSETSGTSYNEQFF
.	TRBV4-1	CASSQDQPPGYGYTF
.	TRBV21-1	CASSKFRARDF
.	TRBV19	CASKLMAADYGYTF
.	TRBV11-2	CASSLGRRQPQHF
TRBD2	TRBV28	CASSFWGLADMRVGEQYF